This TCR beta chain is from a study of blood T cell repertoires in COVID-19 (dated by TCRdb to the early 2020s). In the study overall: The collaborator samples originated in the United States, Italy and Spain and spanned the acute and convalescent phases of COVID-19. Subjects who had been exposed to COVID-19, were actively infected with it, or had recovered from it provided the deeply sampled blood TCRbeta repertoires that made up the dataset. The sample metadata nearly always contained a de-identified subject ID, COVID-19 status, age in years and sex. The material from the prospective study consisted of cDNA or gDNA derived from T cells, B-cell-depleted T cells, or PBMCs. Where HLA class I and class II types were available, the types were taken from metadata supplied by the sample provider, not from assay-based typing. The repertoires were released in a freely available public database intended as a resource for research on the immune response to SARS-CoV-2. Samples came from the ongoing ImmuneRACE study (first 160 participants) plus 1,254 subjects from 6 global collaborators.

TCRbeta CDR3 regions were amplified from genomic DNA using the immunoSEQ Assay, a bias-controlled multiplex PCR. Processing in the source paper ran as follows. The number of nucleated cells in each sample was estimated by amplification of reference gene primers within the assay. Sequence reads were collapsed and filtered to measure the absolute abundance of every unique TCRbeta CDR3 rearrangement. For each sample, productive Simpson clonality was calculated as the square root of Simpson's diversity index across productive rearrangements. TCRdb limited this immuneACCESS table to in-frame rearrangements with V and J called. A share of clones is missing; checked studies link under half to unresolved V genes, and the rest is unexplained. From that table come the V and J calls and clone size; the DNA was used to work out D and trimming. The sample table contains about 210,000 clones; only one count was recorded for about 86% of them. 0.75% to 0.95% of the sample rests with the top ten.

Beyond this particular receptor, the publication reports: How much clinical and demographic metadata was included differed by source and by participant, and the metadata was provided uncurated.

With respect to this clone: Its antigen remains unidentified. No much larger clone exists at a distance of one base, and base qualities are not known.

The CDR3 contains 13 residues, cysteine and phenylalanine counted. Only the CDR3 part of the read is kept: 39 bases, read in frame from the first base. Taken from the germline V gene (reference sequence), the CDR1 and CDR2 loops are SEHNR and FQNEAQ. V trim: 5 bases; J trim: 6 bases; unmatched bases: 7. Collaborating institutions collected whole blood in K2EDTA tubes following their own protocols. For TCRbeta analysis, collaborator samples were shipped as frozen whole blood, as isolated PBMCs, or as DNA extracted from either sample type. The chain couples TRBV7-9 to TRBJ2-7, with 7 central nucleotides matching TRBD1. The receptor was isolated from a woman in her 70s with acute or convalescent COVID-19. The sample taken for sequencing was peripheral blood. The CDR3: CASSQDRSSEQYF. The nucleotides are TGTGCCAGCAGCCAGGACAGGTCAAGCGAGCAGTACTTC. This CDR3, with the reference TRBV7-9 and TRBJ2-7 proteins standing in past its ends, gives the full variable domain DTGVSQNPRHKITKRGQNVTFRCDPISEHNRLYWYRQTLGQGPEFLTYFQNEAQLEKSRLLSDRFSAERPKGSFSTLEIQRTEQGDSAMYLCASSQDRSSEQYFGPGTRLTVT.